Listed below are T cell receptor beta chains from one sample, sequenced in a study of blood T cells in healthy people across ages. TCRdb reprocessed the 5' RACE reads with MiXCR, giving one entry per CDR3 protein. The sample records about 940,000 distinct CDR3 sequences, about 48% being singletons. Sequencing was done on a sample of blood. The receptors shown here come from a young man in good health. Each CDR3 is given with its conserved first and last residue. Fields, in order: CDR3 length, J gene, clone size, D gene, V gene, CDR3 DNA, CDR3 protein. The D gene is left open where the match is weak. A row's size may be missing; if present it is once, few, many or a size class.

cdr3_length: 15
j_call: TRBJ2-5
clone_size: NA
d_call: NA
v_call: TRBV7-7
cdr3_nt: TGTGCTAGCAGCTTAGCAGCAGGAGGCTACAATGAGCAGTACTTC
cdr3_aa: CASSLAAGGYNEQYF

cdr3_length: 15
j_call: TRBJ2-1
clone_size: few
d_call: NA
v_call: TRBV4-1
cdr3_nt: TGCGCCAGCAGCCTCCTAGTCGCTGGAGGGCATGAGCAGTTCTTC
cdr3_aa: CASSLLVAGGHEQFF

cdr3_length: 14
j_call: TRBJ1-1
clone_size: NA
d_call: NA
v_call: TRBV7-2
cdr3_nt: TGTGCCAGCAGCCCTACGGGAGTACCCACTGAAGCTTTCTTT
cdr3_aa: CASSPTGVPTEAFF

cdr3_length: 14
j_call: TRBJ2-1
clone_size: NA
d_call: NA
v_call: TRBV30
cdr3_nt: TGTGCCTGGAGCGCCGGGACCCCCCGGAATGAGCAGTTCTTC
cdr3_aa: CAWSAGTPRNEQFF

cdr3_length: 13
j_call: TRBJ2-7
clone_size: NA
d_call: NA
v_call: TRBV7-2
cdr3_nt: TGTGCCAGCAGCCCCGACGGGATGGGGGAGCAGTACTTC
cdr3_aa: CASSPDGMGEQYF

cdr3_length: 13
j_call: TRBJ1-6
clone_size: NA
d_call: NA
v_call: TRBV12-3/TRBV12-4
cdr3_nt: TGTGCCAGCAGTTCACCCCAGAATTCACCCCTCCACTTT
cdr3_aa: CASSSPQNSPLHF

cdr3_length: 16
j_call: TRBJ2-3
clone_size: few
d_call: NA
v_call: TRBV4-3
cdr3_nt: TGCGCCAGCAGCCAAGATACAACGGTGACTTTCAATACGCAGTATTTT
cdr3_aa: CASSQDTTVTFNTQYF

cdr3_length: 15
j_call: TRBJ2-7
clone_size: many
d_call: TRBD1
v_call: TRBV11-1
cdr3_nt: TGTGCCAGCAGCTGGGACAGGGGGCCGACCTACGAGCAGTACTTC
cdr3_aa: CASSWDRGPTYEQYF

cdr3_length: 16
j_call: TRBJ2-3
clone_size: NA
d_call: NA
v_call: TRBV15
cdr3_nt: TGTGCCACCAGCAGACGAATTAGCGGTGGGACAGATACGCAGTATTTT
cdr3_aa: CATSRRISGGTDTQYF

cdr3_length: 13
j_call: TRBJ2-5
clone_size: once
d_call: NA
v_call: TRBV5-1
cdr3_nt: TGCGTCAGCAGCTTGGTGATGGGGGAGACCCAGTACTTC
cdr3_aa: CVSSLVMGETQYF

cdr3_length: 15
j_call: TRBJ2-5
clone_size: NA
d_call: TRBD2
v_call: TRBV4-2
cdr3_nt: TGTGCCAGCAGCCAAGGCACTAGCGGGGATGAGACCCAGTACTTC
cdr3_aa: CASSQGTSGDETQYF

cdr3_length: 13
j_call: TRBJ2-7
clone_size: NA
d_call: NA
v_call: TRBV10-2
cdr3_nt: TGCGCCAGCAGATCGGACCCTTTCTACGAGCAGTACTTC
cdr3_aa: CASRSDPFYEQYF

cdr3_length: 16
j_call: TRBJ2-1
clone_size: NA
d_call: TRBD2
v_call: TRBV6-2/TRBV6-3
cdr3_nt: TGTGCCAGCAGTTACGGAACGGGGGGAGACTACAATGAGCAGTTCTTC
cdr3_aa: CASSYGTGGDYNEQFF

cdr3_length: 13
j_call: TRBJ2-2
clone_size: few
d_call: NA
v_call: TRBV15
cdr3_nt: TGTGCCACCAGCAGAGATCGAACCGGGGAGCTGTTTTTT
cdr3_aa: CATSRDRTGELFF

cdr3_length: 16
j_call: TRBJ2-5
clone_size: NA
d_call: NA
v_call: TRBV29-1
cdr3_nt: TGCAGCGTCCCACGTCCGGACAGAGGATTGCAAGAGACCCAGTACTTC
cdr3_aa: CSVPRPDRGLQETQYF

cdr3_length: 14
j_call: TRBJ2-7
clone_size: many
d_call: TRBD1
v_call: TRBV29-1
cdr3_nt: TGCAGCGCCGCCGGGACAGGTCTAGCCTACGAGCAGTACTTC
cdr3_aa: CSAAGTGLAYEQYF

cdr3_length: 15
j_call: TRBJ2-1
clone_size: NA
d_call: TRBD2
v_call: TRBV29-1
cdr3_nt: TGCAGCGTTGAACTTTCTAGCGGGGGTTACAATGAGCAGTTCTTC
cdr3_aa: CSVELSSGGYNEQFF

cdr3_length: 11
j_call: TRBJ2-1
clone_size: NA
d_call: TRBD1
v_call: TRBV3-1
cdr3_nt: TGTGCCAGCAGCCGACAGGGGGAGAGGTTCTTC
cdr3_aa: CASSRQGERFF

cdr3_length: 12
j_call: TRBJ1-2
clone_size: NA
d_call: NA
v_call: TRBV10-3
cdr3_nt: TGTGCCATCAGTGAGGACACCTATGGCTACACCTTC
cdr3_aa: CAISEDTYGYTF

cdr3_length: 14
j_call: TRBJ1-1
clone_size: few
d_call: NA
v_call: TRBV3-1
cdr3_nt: TGTGCCAGCCACCAAGGGACGAGAGGAACTGAAGCTTTCTTT
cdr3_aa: CASHQGTRGTEAFF

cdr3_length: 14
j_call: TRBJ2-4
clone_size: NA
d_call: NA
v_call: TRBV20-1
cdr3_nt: TGCAGTGCCGAGAGGGGGGGTTCAAAAAACATTCAGTACTTC
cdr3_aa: CSAERGGSKNIQYF

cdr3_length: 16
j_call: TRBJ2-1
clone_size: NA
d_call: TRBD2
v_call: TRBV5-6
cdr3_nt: TGTGCCAGCAGTTCGAGCGGGGGACTAGGGTACAATGAGCAGTTCTTC
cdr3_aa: CASSSSGGLGYNEQFF

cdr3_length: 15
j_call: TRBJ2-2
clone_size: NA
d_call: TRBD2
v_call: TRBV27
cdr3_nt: TGTGCCAGCATCGAGCGGGGGGCCGACACCGGGGAGCTGTTTTTT
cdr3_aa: CASIERGADTGELFF

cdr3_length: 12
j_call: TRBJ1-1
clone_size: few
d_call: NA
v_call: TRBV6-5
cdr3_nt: TGTGCCAGCACCGACTTGAACACTGAAGCTTTCTTT
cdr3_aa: CASTDLNTEAFF

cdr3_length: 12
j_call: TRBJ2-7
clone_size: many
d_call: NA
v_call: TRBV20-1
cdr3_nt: TGCAGTTCCATTGGTGGTTCCTACGAGCAGTACTTC
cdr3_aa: CSSIGGSYEQYF

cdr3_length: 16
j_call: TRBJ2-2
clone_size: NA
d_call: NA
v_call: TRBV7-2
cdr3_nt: TGTGCCAGCAGCTTGGGAGGGGGGGTGGACACCGGGGAGCTGTTTTTT
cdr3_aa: CASSLGGGVDTGELFF

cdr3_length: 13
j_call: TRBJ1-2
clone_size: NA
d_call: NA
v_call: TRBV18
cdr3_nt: TGTGCCAGCTCATCTGACGAGACCTATGGCTACACCTTC
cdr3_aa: CASSSDETYGYTF

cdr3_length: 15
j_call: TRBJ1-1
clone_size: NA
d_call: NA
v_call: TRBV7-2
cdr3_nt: TGTGCCAGCAGCTCGCCTGTTGGAAAAATCACTGAAGCTTTCTTT
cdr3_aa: CASSSPVGKITEAFF

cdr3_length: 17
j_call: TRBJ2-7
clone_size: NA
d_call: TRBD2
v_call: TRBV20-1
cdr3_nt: TGCAGTGCTAGAGAGCGGACTAGCGGGTTCCACTCCGACGAGCAGTACTTC
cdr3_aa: CSARERTSGFHSDEQYF

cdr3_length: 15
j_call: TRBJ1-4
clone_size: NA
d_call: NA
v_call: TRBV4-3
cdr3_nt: TGCGCCAGCAGCCGGGATCAGTCAACTAATGAAAAACTGTTTTTT
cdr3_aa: CASSRDQSTNEKLFF

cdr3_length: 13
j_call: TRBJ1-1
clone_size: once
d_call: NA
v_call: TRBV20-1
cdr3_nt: TGCAGTGCTAGAGGACAACTGGACACTGAAGCTTCCTTT
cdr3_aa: CSARGQLDTEASF

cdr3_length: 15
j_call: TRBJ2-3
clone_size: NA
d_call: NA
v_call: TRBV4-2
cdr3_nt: TGTGCCAGCAGCCAAGAACAGGGCCGAACAGATACGCAGTATTTT
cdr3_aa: CASSQEQGRTDTQYF

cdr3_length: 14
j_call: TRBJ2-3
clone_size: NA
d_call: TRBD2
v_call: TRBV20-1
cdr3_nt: TGCAGTGCTTCCGTTAGCGGGAGTGCAGATACGCAGTATTTT
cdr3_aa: CSASVSGSADTQYF

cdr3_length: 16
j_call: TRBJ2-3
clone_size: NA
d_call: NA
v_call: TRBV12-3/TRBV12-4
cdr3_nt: TGTGCCAGCTCCTATTCGGGCAGAATACGCACAGATACGCAGTATTTT
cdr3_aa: CASSYSGRIRTDTQYF

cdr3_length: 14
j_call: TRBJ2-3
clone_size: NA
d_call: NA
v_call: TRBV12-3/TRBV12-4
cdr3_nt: TGTGCCAGCAGCCCCCGGGGGAACACAGATACGCAGTATTTT
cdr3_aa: CASSPRGNTDTQYF

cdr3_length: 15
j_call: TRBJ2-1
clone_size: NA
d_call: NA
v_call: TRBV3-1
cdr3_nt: TGTGCCAGCAGCCAAGTTCACCGCGGAGCAGCTGAGCAGTTCTTC
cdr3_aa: CASSQVHRGAAEQFF

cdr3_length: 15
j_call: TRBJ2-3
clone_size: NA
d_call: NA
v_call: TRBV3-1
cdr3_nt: TGTGCCAGCAGCCAACCGGGACAAGCCACAGATACGCAGTATTTT
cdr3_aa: CASSQPGQATDTQYF

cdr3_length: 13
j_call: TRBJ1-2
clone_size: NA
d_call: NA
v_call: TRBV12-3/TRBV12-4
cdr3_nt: TGTGCCAGCACCCCGGACAGACGCTATGGCTACACCTTC
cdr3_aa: CASTPDRRYGYTF

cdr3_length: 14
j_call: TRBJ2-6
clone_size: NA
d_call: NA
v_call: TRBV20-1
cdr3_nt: TGCAGCGCCCTTCCAGCTCGTGGGGCCAACGTCCTGACTTTC
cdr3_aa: CSALPARGANVLTF

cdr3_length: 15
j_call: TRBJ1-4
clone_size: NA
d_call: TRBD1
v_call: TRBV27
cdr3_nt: TGTGCCAGCACCAGCAGGGACAGAACTAATGAAAAACTGTTTTTT
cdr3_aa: CASTSRDRTNEKLFF

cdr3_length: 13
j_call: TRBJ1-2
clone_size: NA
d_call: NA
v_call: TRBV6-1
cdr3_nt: TGTGCCAGCAGTACGCGGACAGTAGATGGCTACACCTTC
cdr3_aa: CASSTRTVDGYTF

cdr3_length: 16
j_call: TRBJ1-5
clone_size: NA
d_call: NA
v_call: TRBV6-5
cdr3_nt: TGTGCCAGCAGTTACTCCCCGCCTACGGGGAATCAGCCCCAGCATTTT
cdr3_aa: CASSYSPPTGNQPQHF

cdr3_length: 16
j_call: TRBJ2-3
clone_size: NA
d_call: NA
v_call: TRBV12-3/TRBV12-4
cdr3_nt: TGTACCAGCAGTTCGGGGTACGGATCGACAGGAGATACGCAGTATTTT
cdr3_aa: CTSSSGYGSTGDTQYF

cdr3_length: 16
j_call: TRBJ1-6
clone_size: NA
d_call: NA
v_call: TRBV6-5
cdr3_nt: TGTGCCAGCAGTACCCTCGGGGGCCGAACCAATTCACCCCTCCACTTT
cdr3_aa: CASSTLGGRTNSPLHF

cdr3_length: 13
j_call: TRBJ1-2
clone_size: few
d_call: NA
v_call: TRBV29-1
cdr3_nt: TGCAGCGTTGGGGACCCCCCGAACTATGGCTACACCTTC
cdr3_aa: CSVGDPPNYGYTF

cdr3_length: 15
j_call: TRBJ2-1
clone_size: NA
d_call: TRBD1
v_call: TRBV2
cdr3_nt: TGTGCCAGCAGAGGGGACAGGGCGGGCTACAATGAGCAGTTCTTC
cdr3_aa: CASRGDRAGYNEQFF

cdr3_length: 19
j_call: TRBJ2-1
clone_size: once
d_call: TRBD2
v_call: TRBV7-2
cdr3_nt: TGTGCCAGCAGCTCTAGGACTAGCGGGGGGGTTTTCGACTACAATGAGCAGTTCTTC
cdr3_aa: CASSSRTSGGVFDYNEQFF

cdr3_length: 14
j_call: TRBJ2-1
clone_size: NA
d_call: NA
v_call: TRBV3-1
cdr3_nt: TGTGCCAGCAGCCAAGAGATCTCCTACAATGAGCAGTTCTTC
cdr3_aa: CASSQEISYNEQFF

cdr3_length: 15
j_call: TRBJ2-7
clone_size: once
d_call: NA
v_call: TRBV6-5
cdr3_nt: TGTGCCAGCAGTCGAACAGGGCTCGGGGTCTACGAGCAGTACTTC
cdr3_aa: CASSRTGLGVYEQYF